The 18 T cell receptor beta chains reported below all come from one sample, sequenced in a study of blood T cell repertoires in COVID-19. Produced via immunoSEQ multiplex PCR; TCRdb's table is partial and in-frame only. This table has roughly 65,000 clones, over 85% appearing once. The sample consisted of peripheral blood. The source is a man in his 60s with acute or convalescent COVID-19.

This chain joins TRBV10-3 and TRBJ2-2; 12 bases are a match to TRBD2. CDR1 is ENHRY and CDR2 is SYGVKD in the germline V gene. The J segment lost 3 bases and the V segment lost 6 bases, leaving 5 bases of the junction unmatched. This CDR3 is built from 16 residues. The CDR3 DNA reads as TGTGCCATCAGAACTAGCGGGGGGACGTACACCGGGGAGCTGTTTTTT. Protein product: CAIRTSGGTYTGELFF.

The CDR3 region has the DNA TGTGCCACCAGCAGAGGACTAACACAGGGCTACGAGCAGTACTTC. It codes for CATSRGLTQGYEQYF. The chain links TRBV15 to TRBJ2-7; tentative D call: TRBD1 (6 bases). The CDR3 sequence is 15 residues long. Germline assignment: CDR1 LNHNV and CDR2 YYDKDF (reference sequence). V lost 1 base and J 3 bases, leaving 13 bases between the germline ends. Full variable domain (outside the CDR3, taken from reference TRBV15 and TRBJ2-7): DAMVIQNPRYQVTQFGKPVTLSCSQTLNHNVMYWYQQKSSQAPKLLFHYYDKDFNNEADTPDNFQSRRPNTSFCFLDIRSPGLGDTAMYLCATSRGLTQGYEQYFGPGTRLTVT.

V and J are TRBV6-1 and TRBJ2-1; D perhaps matches TRBD1 (7 bases). Germline CDR1 reads MNHNS; CDR2 reads SASEGT. Trimming pared 2 bases from V and 8 bases from J, leaving 16 bases between. The CDR3 spans 15 residues. The CDR3 DNA follows: TGTGCCAGCAGTGAAAGGGCAGGGGGGCTGCATGAGCAGTTCTTC. It codes for CASSERAGGLHEQFF.

The chain recombines TRBV5-1 with TRBJ2-7, with D perhaps TRBD1 (7 bases). V lost 6 bases and J lost 1, with 17 bases in between. Germline V gene sequence: CDR1 SGHRS, CDR2 YFSETQ. The CDR3 extends over 15 amino acids. The CDR3: CASTQGGTASYEQYF. CDR3 sequence (DNA): TGCGCCAGCACCCAAGGGGGGACAGCTTCCTACGAGCAGTACTTC.

V and J are TRBV9 and TRBJ1-5, with 7 bases lining up with TRBD1. Germline CDR1 is SGDLS and CDR2 is YYNGEE. V was pared by 0 bases and J by 4 bases, with 4 bases of the junction left unmatched. The CDR3 sequence is 15 residues long. CDR3 protein: CASSVGQGLNQPQHF. The DNA of the CDR3 is TGTGCCAGCAGCGTAGGACAGGGCCTAAATCAGCCCCAGCATTTT.

CDR3 amino acids: CASRGTARAEAFF. The CDR3 nucleotides read TGTGCCAGCAGAGGAACCGCCAGGGCTGAAGCTTTCTTT. The genes are TRBV27 and TRBJ1-1; possibly TRBD1 for D (5 bases). Germline V lookup: CDR1 MNHEY, CDR2 SMNVEV (reference sequence). With 6 bases removed from V and 6 bases from J, the gap between germline ends came to 14 bases. The CDR3 totals 13 residues.

The chain carries TRBV6-2 or TRBV6-3 and TRBJ2-3, with 13 bases aligning to TRBD2. The ends lost 5 bases at V and 8 bases at J; junction bases unmatched: 10. The CDR3 loop spans 16 amino acids. The germline V gene encodes CDR1 MNHEY and CDR2 SVGEGT. As DNA, the CDR3 is TGTGCCAGCAGTCGAGCCGGGACTAGCGGGGTGGTTACGCAGTATTTT. This sequence encodes CASSRAGTSGVVTQYF.

The rearrangement joins TRBV19 to TRBJ1-5; 12 bases are shared with TRBD1. This CDR3 spans 17 amino acids. V shed 6 bases and J 1 base; nucleotides not matched to a gene: 7. Germline lookup yields CDR1 LNHDA and CDR2 SQIVND (reference sequence). The CDR3 spells CASSPGQGALSNQPQHF. The CDR3 DNA sequence: TGTGCCAGTAGCCCGGGACAGGGGGCGTTAAGCAATCAGCCCCAGCATTTT.

The chain employs TRBV3-1 (or the pseudogene TRBV3-2) and TRBJ1-6; TRBD1 aligns across 7 bases. J was trimmed by 8 bases and V by 4 bases; bases with no gene match: 11. The germline gives CDR1 LGHDT, CDR2 YNNKEL (reference sequence). The CDR3 has 16 residues. CDR3 amino acids: CASSRQTGNTDSPLHF. In DNA, the CDR3 is TGTGCCAGCAGCCGACAGACAGGGAATACGGATTCACCCCTCCACTTT.

The J gene is TRBJ1-2, the V gene TRBV6-4; no clear D gene. Germline CDR1 MRHNA, CDR2 SNTAGT. The CDR3 extends over 12 amino acids. Trimming removed 3 bases from V and 4 bases from J, with 6 bases in between. Written as DNA, the CDR3 is TGTGCCAGCAGTGAAAACGGCTATGGCTACACCTTC. Translated, it gives CASSENGYGYTF.

The chain recombines TRBV5-1 with TRBJ1-1; possible D gene TRBD1, 6 bases. Germline V gene data show CDR1 as SGHRS and CDR2 as YFSETQ. The CDR3 covers 14 residues. V lost 3 bases to trimming and J lost 2 bases, with 11 bases between them. CDR3: CASSSRTANTEAFF. DNA for the CDR3: TGCGCCAGCAGCTCCCGGACAGCCAACACTGAAGCTTTCTTT.

The chain recombines TRBV10-2 with TRBJ1-3; D may be TRBD1 (5 bases). Trimming cost V 6 bases and J 4 bases, with 13 bases left between them. This CDR3 spans 14 amino acids. Per the germline V gene, CDR1 is WSHSY and CDR2 is SAAADI. The CDR3 reads CASSDSSLGNTIYF. The CDR3 coding sequence is TGCGCCAGCAGCGACAGTTCTCTGGGAAACACCATATATTTT.

The V and J genes are TRBV6-5 and TRBJ1-6; D uncertain. This CDR3 region has 12 residues. The germline V gene encodes CDR1 MNHEY and CDR2 SVGAGI. The CDR3 spells CGASSYNSPLHF. In nucleotides, the CDR3 is TGTGGAGCTAGCTCCTATAATTCACCCCTCCACTTT.

V usage is TRBV28 and J usage is TRBJ1-1, with TRBD1 as a possible D gene (5 bases). Germline lookup yields CDR1 MDHEN and CDR2 SYDVKM. This CDR3 region has 15 residues. V was shortened by 6 bases and J by 4 bases, with 18 bases between the two germline ends. The CDR3 DNA follows: TGTGCCAGCAGGCAAGGCGGGGGAGGGCCCACTGAAGCTTTCTTT. Its translation: CASRQGGGGPTEAFF. The full variable domain, with the rest looked up from reference TRBV28 and TRBJ1-1, is DVKVTQSSRYLVKRTGEKVFLECVQDMDHENMFWYRQDPGLGLRLIYFSYDVKMKEKGDIPEGYSVSREKKERFSLILESASTNQTSMYLCASRQGGGGPTEAFFGQGTRLTVV.

The V gene is TRBV4-1, the J gene TRBJ1-1, with a tentative D call TRBD1 (5 bases). Trimming removed 4 bases from V and 0 bases from J, with 18 bases in between. The CDR3 consists of 17 residues. Germline-derived CDR1 and CDR2 are MGHRA and YSYEKL. CDR3 loop: CASSPAGPTLMNTEAFF. The CDR3 bases are TGCGCCAGCAGCCCTGCGGGGCCGACACTCATGAACACTGAAGCTTTCTTT.

About this clone: Mismatch with germline at one junction end may stem from a read error. The chain has TRBV27 and TRBJ1-1; possible D gene TRBD1, 5 bases. Germline V gene lookup returns CDR1 MNHEY and CDR2 SMNVEV (reference sequence). This CDR3 comprises 17 residues. The CDR3 is CASSLLSGEGKNTEAFF. The CDR3 DNA sequence: TGTGCGAGCAGTTTACTTTCGGGGGAGGGAAAGAACACTGAAGCTTTCTTT.

The rearrangement joins TRBV2 to TRBJ1-5, with TRBD1 matching 7 bases. From germline, CDR1 is SNHLY and CDR2 FYNNEI. CDR3 size: 13 residues. V dropped 4 bases and J dropped 5; count of bases not matched to a gene: 2. This chain's CDR3 is CASSGDSYQPQHF. As DNA, the CDR3 is TGTGCCAGCAGTGGGGACAGCTATCAGCCCCAGCATTTT.

The rearrangement uses TRBV29-1 and TRBJ1-5; D is ambiguous. The CDR3 has 13 residues. Trimming took 7 bases from V and 1 from J, leaving 11 bases between them. The germline V gene has CDR1 SQVTM and CDR2 ANQGSEA. The CDR3 here is CSAGGGSNQPQHF. The DNA of the CDR3 is TGCAGCGCGGGAGGAGGGAGCAATCAGCCCCAGCATTTT.